Listed here are 23 T cell receptor beta chains from one sample, sequenced in a study of blood T cell repertoires in COVID-19. TCRdb keeps only in-frame clones here, not all; method: immunoSEQ multiplex PCR. The data contain more than 250,000 clones, around 88% of them singletons. The specimen sequenced was peripheral blood. The receptors come from a woman aged 30 to 39 with COVID-19, enrolled during active disease.

The chain is built from TRBV5-4 and TRBJ2-7; D is perhaps TRBD1 (8 bases). CDR1 and CDR2 from the germline V gene are SGHNT and YYREEE (reference sequence). Deletions cut 3 bases from V and 7 bases from J, with 14 bases between. This CDR3 region has 13 residues. The CDR3, as DNA: TGTGCCAGCAGCTCGGACAGGGAGGGTGAGCAGTACTTC. Protein: CASSSDREGEQYF.

The chain carries TRBV19 and TRBJ2-3; D may be TRBD1 (6 bases). The V end lost 5 bases, the J end lost 5 bases, and 11 bases lay between the germline ends. The CDR3 runs to 13 residues. Looked up from germline, CDR1 is LNHDA and CDR2 is SQIVND (reference sequence). CDR3 nucleotide sequence: TGTGCCAGTAGTTACAGGGAAGGAGATACGCAGTATTTT. Its translation: CASSYREGDTQYF.

The chain links TRBV28 to TRBJ2-7, with TRBD1 identical over 7 bases. Germline loops: CDR1 MDHEN, CDR2 SYDVKM. The V gene end was trimmed by 3 bases and the J gene end by 6 bases; junction bases not matched to a gene: 5. The CDR3 runs to 13 residues. The CDR3 coding sequence is TGTGCCAGCAGTTTGACAGGGCTCGGCGAGCAGTACGTC. It specifies CASSLTGLGEQYV.

CDR3 DNA: TGCGCCAGCAGCCCACCGGGCAGGGTCGGTGAAAAACTGTTTTTT. Translating gives CASSPPGRVGEKLFF. V and J are TRBV4-3 and TRBJ1-4; TRBD1 might be the D (5 bases). This CDR3 is 15 amino acids long. CDR1 and CDR2 (germline): LGHNA, YSLEER. The ends were cut back, 4 bases at V and 7 bases at J, with 16 bases in the middle.

This chain connects TRBV2 to TRBJ1-6; D remains unclear. This CDR3 has 14 residues. CDR1 SNHLY and CDR2 FYNNEI come from the germline V gene. V lost 7 bases to trimming and J lost 9 bases, with 16 bases between them. The CDR3 loop is CASTTGSWGSPLHF. Here the CDR3 DNA reads TGTGCCAGCACCACGGGATCTTGGGGTTCACCCCTCCACTTT.

The rearrangement uses TRBV19 and TRBJ1-1, with D possibly TRBD1 on 6 matching bases. The CDR3 sequence is 13 residues long. V was cut by 6 bases and J by 11 bases, with 19 bases left in between. Germline V CDR1 and CDR2: LNHDA, SQIVND (reference sequence). DNA for the CDR3: TGTGCCAGTAGGACATTGGGGGCAGTGGAGGCTTTCTTT. This encodes CASRTLGAVEAFF.

This clone was seen a few times. V and J are TRBV7-9 and TRBJ2-2; D may be TRBD1 (6 bases). Deletions cut 4 bases from V and 5 bases from J, with 17 bases between. CDR3 length equals 16 residues. Germline V lookup: CDR1 SEHNR, CDR2 FQNEAQ (reference sequence). Here the CDR3 reads CASSSKNRVRTGELFF. CDR3 bases: TGTGCCAGCAGCTCCAAAAACAGGGTTAGGACCGGGGAGCTGTTTTTT. Full variable domain (outside the CDR3, taken from reference TRBV7-9 and TRBJ2-2): DTGVSQNPRHKITKRGQNVTFRCDPISEHNRLYWYRQTLGQGPEFLTYFQNEAQLEKSRLLSDRFSAERPKGSFSTLEIQRTEQGDSAMYLCASSSKNRVRTGELFFGEGSRLTVL.

This rearrangement joins TRBV19 to TRBJ1-4; D gene uncertain. The CDR3 has 12 residues. Looked up from germline, CDR1 is LNHDA and CDR2 is SQIVND (reference sequence). V dropped 5 bases and J dropped 8 bases, with 9 bases sitting between them. The CDR3 reads CASSSLPEKLFF. The CDR3 DNA reads as TGTGCCAGTAGTTCCCTACCCGAAAAACTGTTTTTT. Complete variable domain (other parts from reference TRBV19 and TRBJ1-4): DGGITQSPKYLFRKEGQNVTLSCEQNLNHDAMYWYRQDPGQGLRLIYYSQIVNDFQKGDIAEGYSVSREKKESFPLTVTSAQKNPTAFYLCASSSLPEKLFFGSGTQLSVL.

The chain recombines TRBV19 with TRBJ2-5; 7 bases align to TRBD1. This CDR3 is built from 17 residues. The germline V gene encodes CDR1 LNHDA and CDR2 SQIVND (reference sequence). Germline trimming cut 3 bases from V and 4 bases from J; bases unmatched to any gene: 14. CDR3 in amino acids: CASSIITPTGQSETQYF. The CDR3 region has the DNA TGTGCCAGTAGTATTATCACCCCTACGGGACAGTCAGAGACCCAGTACTTC.

The CDR3 reads CASSAYAGIEKLFF. CDR3 DNA sequence: TGTGCCAGCAGTGCCTACGCAGGGATTGAAAAACTGTTTTTT. J is TRBJ1-4 and V is TRBV28, with a weak D call TRBD1 (5 bases). The germline CDR1 and CDR2 sequences are MDHEN and SYDVKM. CDR3 length: 14 amino acids. Trimming took off 5 bases at V and 7 bases at J, with 14 bases between the two ends.

The V call is TRBV18, the J call TRBJ1-3; D gene unclear. CDR1 and CDR2 (germline): KGHSH, LQKENI. This CDR3 spans 15 amino acids. The V gene lost 3 bases and the J gene lost 0 bases, with 9 bases spanning the gap. The CDR3 spells CASSPWEISGNTIYF. CDR3 nucleotides: TGTGCCAGCTCACCGTGGGAGATCTCTGGAAACACCATATATTTT.

The V call is TRBV10-1, the J call TRBJ1-3, with D possibly TRBD1 on 5 matching bases. This CDR3 is 16 amino acids long. Germline-derived CDR1 and CDR2 are WNHNN and SYGVQD (reference sequence). V lost 2 bases to trimming and J lost 1 base, with 12 bases between them. In DNA form, the CDR3 reads TGCGCCAGCAGTGAGCTTTTAGGGGTTTCTGGAAACACCATATATTTT. This sequence encodes CASSELLGVSGNTIYF.

There are a few counts of this clone. The chain recombines TRBV7-8 with TRBJ2-1; possibly TRBD1 for D (6 bases). The germline V gene has CDR1 SGHVS and CDR2 FQNEAQ. Trimming removed 5 bases from V and 0 bases from J, with 14 bases in between. The CDR3 covers 16 residues. Here the CDR3 DNA reads TGTGCCAGCAGCGTCTTCACAGGGATCTCCTACAATGAGCAGTTCTTC. It yields the protein CASSVFTGISYNEQFF.

The CDR3 nucleotides are TGTGCCAGCAGCCAAGATCCAATAGCGGGGGGCCCCACAGATACGCAGTATTTT. Translating gives CASSQDPIAGGPTDTQYF. The chain is built from TRBV3-1 (or the pseudogene TRBV3-2) and TRBJ2-3; 10 nucleotides line up with TRBD2. Germline V gene data show CDR1 as LGHDT and CDR2 as YNNKEL (reference sequence). The CDR3 sequence is 18 residues long. V trimming: 0 bases; J trimming: 2 bases; junction bases outside the gene matches: 8.

CDR3 nucleotides: TGTGCCAGCAGCTCCCTATTTGCTATGACAGGGCCGTTTGAAAAACTGTTTTTT. It translates to CASSSLFAMTGPFEKLFF. The chain uses TRBV7-9 and TRBJ1-4; 7 bases line up with TRBD1. V gave up 4 bases and J gave up 7 bases; unmatched junction bases: 18. The CDR3 totals 18 residues. Germline CDR1 SEHNR, CDR2 FQNEAQ (reference sequence).

This chain uses TRBV12-2 with TRBJ2-1; no check of the table's D call, TRBD1, against the DNA was made. TRBV12-2 is classified as a pseudogene. This CDR3 comprises 19 residues. The CDR3: CASRLTGQGVPTPYNEQFF. For the CDR3, the DNA is TGTGCAAGTCGCTTAACGGGACAGGGTGTACCAACACCCTACAATGAGCAGTTCTTC.

The rearrangement links TRBV7-9 to TRBJ1-3, with 11 bases that match TRBD1. CDR1 SEHNR and CDR2 FQNEAQ come from the germline V gene (reference sequence). Germline trimming cut 4 bases from V and 15 bases from J; bases unmatched to any gene: 14. The CDR3 consists of 15 residues. Here the CDR3 DNA reads TGTGCCAGCAGCTACGGGACAGGGGGGATCAAATTGCAATATTTT. Residues: CASSYGTGGIKLQYF.

This sequence joins TRBV24-1 and TRBJ1-2, with 10 bases that match TRBD1. V gave up 3 bases and J gave up 3 bases; unmatched junction bases: 3. The V gene's germline CDR1 is KGHDR and CDR2 SFDVKD. The CDR3 has 15 amino acids. The CDR3 coding sequence is TGTGCCACCAGTGATACCGGGACAGGGGACTATGGCTACACCTTC. Amino acid sequence: CATSDTGTGDYGYTF.

The V and J genes are TRBV6-2 or TRBV6-3 and TRBJ2-7; 7 bases fit TRBD2. V shed 0 bases and J 3 bases; nucleotides not matched to a gene: 5. This CDR3 region has 15 residues. The germline V gene encodes CDR1 MNHEY and CDR2 SVGEGT. CDR3 DNA sequence: TGTGCCAGCAGTTACTCGAGCGGGGATCTCTACGAGCAGTACTTC. Amino acids: CASSYSSGDLYEQYF.

The V gene is TRBV5-6, the J gene TRBJ1-2, with TRBD1 identical over 8 bases. Per germline, CDR1 SGHDT and CDR2 YYEEEE. This CDR3 has 17 amino acids. Germline trimming cut 1 base from V and 5 bases from J; bases unmatched to any gene: 13. The CDR3 DNA reads as TGTGCCAGCAGCTTGACGGCAGGGGGCTTTCTCCCGTATGGCTACACCTTC. Translated, it gives CASSLTAGGFLPYGYTF.

The chain couples TRBV7-8 to TRBJ2-1, with TRBD1 as a possible D gene (6 bases). The CDR3 loop spans 13 amino acids. V shed 4 bases and J shed 4 bases, with 8 bases lying between them. Germline CDR1 and CDR2: SGHVS and FQNEAQ. The CDR3 coding sequence is TGTGCCAGCAGCTCGGACAGATACAATGAGCAGTTCTTC. It translates to CASSSDRYNEQFF.

The chain recombines TRBV10-3 with TRBJ2-3; 8 positions agree with TRBD2. J lost 1 base, V lost 3 bases, and 3 bases had no gene match. Germline V gene lookup returns CDR1 ENHRY and CDR2 SYGVKD. This CDR3 comprises 15 residues. The CDR3 region has the DNA TGTGCCATCAGTGATGGGCGGGGGGGCACAGATACGCAGTATTTT. It encodes CAISDGRGGTDTQYF.

The chain is built from TRBV19 and TRBJ1-1; a weak D match, TRBD1 (6 bases). Trimming took off 4 bases at V and 5 bases at J, with 14 bases between the two ends. CDR1 and CDR2 (germline): LNHDA, SQIVND (reference sequence). The CDR3 loop spans 14 amino acids. CDR3 coding DNA: TGTGCCAGTAGTAGGGGAAGGGGGAAGACTGAAGCTTTCTTT. It specifies CASSRGRGKTEAFF.